The rows below give T cell receptor beta chains drawn from one sample of a study of T cell responses to AZD1222 COVID-19 vaccine. The protocol was immunoSEQ multiplex PCR, while the TCRdb copy is restricted to in-frame clones and leaves out a portion. The sample contains around 150,000 clones, approximately 95% of which appear only once. The specimen was peripheral blood, collected 28 days after the second AZD1222 dose. The source of these receptors is an adult who received the AZD1222 COVID-19 vaccine. CDR3s include the opening cysteine and the closing phenylalanine or tryptophan. Fields, in order: D gene, V gene, J gene, clone size, CDR3 protein, CDR3 DNA. D genes are given only for firm matches. Size is omitted from some rows. Given values are once, few, many or a class for expanded clones.

d_call: TRBD1
v_call: TRBV4-2
j_call: TRBJ1-5
clone_size: -
cdr3_aa: CASSQQGDGQPQHF
cdr3_nt: TGTGCCAGCAGCCAACAGGGGGATGGTCAGCCCCAGCATTTT

d_call: -
v_call: TRBV27
j_call: TRBJ2-3
clone_size: -
cdr3_aa: CASSWLGGFTDTQYF
cdr3_nt: TGTGCCAGCAGTTGGCTGGGGGGCTTTACAGATACGCAGTATTTT

d_call: -
v_call: TRBV28
j_call: TRBJ2-6
clone_size: -
cdr3_aa: CASSLQGSGANVLTF
cdr3_nt: TGTGCCAGCAGTTTGCAGGGGAGCGGGGCCAACGTCCTGACTTTC

d_call: -
v_call: TRBV19
j_call: TRBJ1-6
clone_size: -
cdr3_aa: CASSLHRRGLVSPLHF
cdr3_nt: TGTGCCAGTAGTCTTCATCGCAGGGGCCTGGTCTCACCCCTCCACTTT

d_call: -
v_call: TRBV19
j_call: TRBJ2-7
clone_size: -
cdr3_aa: CAVRNRDPSAEQYF
cdr3_nt: TGTGCCGTAAGGAACCGAGACCCCTCCGCCGAGCAGTACTTC

d_call: TRBD1
v_call: TRBV2
j_call: TRBJ1-5
clone_size: -
cdr3_aa: CASSTGAVSNQPQHF
cdr3_nt: TGTGCCAGCAGTACAGGGGCGGTCAGCAATCAGCCCCAGCATTTT

d_call: -
v_call: TRBV24-1
j_call: TRBJ1-2
clone_size: -
cdr3_aa: CATSDLRQNYGYTF
cdr3_nt: TGTGCCACCAGTGATTTGAGACAAAACTATGGCTACACCTTC

d_call: -
v_call: TRBV4-1
j_call: TRBJ1-6
clone_size: -
cdr3_aa: CASSPGLGIGSYNSPLHF
cdr3_nt: TGCGCCAGCAGCCCAGGGCTCGGAATCGGCTCCTATAATTCACCCCTCCACTTT

d_call: -
v_call: TRBV29-1
j_call: TRBJ1-2
clone_size: once
cdr3_aa: CSVEKASANYGYTF
cdr3_nt: TGCAGCGTTGAAAAAGCCTCGGCTAACTATGGCTACACCTTC

d_call: -
v_call: TRBV28
j_call: TRBJ1-2
clone_size: -
cdr3_aa: CASSLTQGTRGYTF
cdr3_nt: TGTGCCAGCAGTTTAACTCAGGGGACGCGGGGCTACACCTTC

d_call: -
v_call: TRBV5-4
j_call: TRBJ2-5
clone_size: once
cdr3_aa: CASSFFPRETQYF
cdr3_nt: TGTGCCAGCAGCTTTTTTCCCCGGGAGACCCAGTACTTC

d_call: TRBD2
v_call: TRBV9
j_call: TRBJ2-5
clone_size: -
cdr3_aa: CASSSRGLAGGETQYF
cdr3_nt: TGTGCCAGCAGCTCAAGAGGACTAGCGGGGGGTGAGACCCAGTACTTC

d_call: -
v_call: TRBV30
j_call: TRBJ2-3
clone_size: -
cdr3_aa: CAWILGNTQYF
cdr3_nt: TGTGCCTGGATTTTGGGAAATACGCAGTATTTT

d_call: -
v_call: TRBV18
j_call: TRBJ1-3
clone_size: -
cdr3_aa: CASSPTRSSGNTIYF
cdr3_nt: TGTGCCAGCTCACCGACACGCTCCTCTGGAAACACCATATATTTT

d_call: TRBD1
v_call: TRBV30
j_call: TRBJ1-6
clone_size: -
cdr3_aa: CAWSDLTGRNSPLHF
cdr3_nt: TGTGCCTGGAGTGATCTGACAGGGCGTAATTCACCCCTCCACTTT

d_call: -
v_call: TRBV28
j_call: TRBJ1-4
clone_size: -
cdr3_aa: CASRRLGQDEKLFF
cdr3_nt: TGTGCCAGCCGTCGTTTAGGGCAGGATGAAAAACTGTTTTTT

d_call: TRBD1
v_call: TRBV2
j_call: TRBJ1-5
clone_size: -
cdr3_aa: CASSPYSTGVGNQPQHF
cdr3_nt: TGTGCCAGCAGCCCCTACTCGACAGGGGTGGGCAATCAGCCCCAGCATTTT

d_call: TRBD2
v_call: TRBV5-4
j_call: TRBJ2-4
clone_size: once
cdr3_aa: CASSLNSGGNIQYF
cdr3_nt: TGTGCCAGCAGCTTGAACAGCGGGGGAAACATTCAGTACTTC

d_call: -
v_call: TRBV5-6
j_call: TRBJ2-7
clone_size: -
cdr3_aa: CASSFRFKSSYEQYF
cdr3_nt: TGTGCCAGCAGCTTCAGATTTAAGAGCTCCTACGAGCAGTACTTC

d_call: -
v_call: TRBV21-1
j_call: TRBJ1-1
clone_size: -
cdr3_aa: CASSKPGGTTEAFF
cdr3_nt: TGTGCCAGCAGCAAACCGGGGGGGACGACTGAAGCTTTCTTT

d_call: -
v_call: TRBV28
j_call: TRBJ1-1
clone_size: -
cdr3_aa: CASSPPSRARRKNTEAFF
cdr3_nt: TGTGCCAGCAGTCCCCCAAGTCGGGCCCGAAGGAAGAACACTGAAGCTTTCTTT

d_call: TRBD1
v_call: TRBV12-3/TRBV12-4
j_call: TRBJ1-2
clone_size: -
cdr3_aa: CASSWDRINGYTF
cdr3_nt: TGTGCCAGCAGCTGGGACAGGATTAATGGCTACACCTTC

d_call: -
v_call: TRBV10-3
j_call: TRBJ2-5
clone_size: -
cdr3_aa: CAISERGAETQYF
cdr3_nt: TGTGCCATCAGTGAGCGAGGGGCGGAGACCCAGTACTTC

d_call: TRBD1
v_call: TRBV30
j_call: TRBJ2-7
clone_size: -
cdr3_aa: CAWTSLTGKQYF
cdr3_nt: TGTGCCTGGACCTCCCTGACAGGGAAGCAGTACTTC

d_call: -
v_call: TRBV14
j_call: TRBJ1-1
clone_size: -
cdr3_aa: CASSPLDRAQAFF
cdr3_nt: TGTGCCAGCAGCCCACTGGACCGGGCGCAAGCTTTCTTT

d_call: -
v_call: TRBV19
j_call: TRBJ1-1
clone_size: -
cdr3_aa: CASSIDHQNTEAFF
cdr3_nt: TGTGCCAGTAGTATAGATCACCAGAACACTGAAGCTTTCTTT

d_call: TRBD2
v_call: TRBV20-1
j_call: TRBJ2-1
clone_size: -
cdr3_aa: CSATERGTTREQFF
cdr3_nt: TGCAGTGCTACTGAGCGGGGAACCACAAGGGAGCAGTTCTTC

d_call: -
v_call: TRBV7-9
j_call: TRBJ2-2
clone_size: -
cdr3_aa: CASSLIGVTGELFF
cdr3_nt: TGTGCCAGCAGCTTAATCGGGGTTACCGGGGAGCTGTTTTTT

d_call: TRBD1
v_call: TRBV6-1
j_call: TRBJ1-5
clone_size: -
cdr3_aa: CASSEGQPRRSPQHF
cdr3_nt: TGTGCCAGCAGTGAGGGACAGCCGCGCCGAAGTCCCCAGCATTTT

d_call: -
v_call: TRBV29-1
j_call: TRBJ1-3
clone_size: -
cdr3_aa: CSVDVDSGNTIYF
cdr3_nt: TGCAGCGTCGACGTGGACTCCGGAAACACCATATATTTT

d_call: -
v_call: TRBV2
j_call: TRBJ1-1
clone_size: -
cdr3_aa: CASRDYTEAFF
cdr3_nt: TGTGCCAGCAGGGACTACACTGAAGCTTTCTTT

d_call: TRBD1
v_call: TRBV18
j_call: TRBJ2-5
clone_size: -
cdr3_aa: CASSPPSLGGKETQYF
cdr3_nt: TGTGCCAGCTCACCACCATCTTTAGGGGGCAAGGAGACCCAGTACTTC

d_call: TRBD1
v_call: TRBV19
j_call: TRBJ1-2
clone_size: -
cdr3_aa: CAIARQGDGGYTF
cdr3_nt: TGTGCCATCGCAAGACAGGGAGACGGTGGCTACACCTTC

d_call: -
v_call: TRBV6-2/TRBV6-3
j_call: TRBJ1-5
clone_size: -
cdr3_aa: CASSYSKLQQPQHF
cdr3_nt: TGTGCCAGCAGTTACTCGAAGCTGCAGCAGCCCCAGCATTTT

d_call: -
v_call: TRBV12-3/TRBV12-4
j_call: TRBJ1-1
clone_size: -
cdr3_aa: CASSFRTDPFF
cdr3_nt: TGTGCCAGCAGTTTTCGAACGGACCCTTTCTTT

d_call: -
v_call: TRBV7-2
j_call: TRBJ1-4
clone_size: few
cdr3_aa: CASSRREGNEKLFF
cdr3_nt: TGTGCCAGCAGCCGCAGGGAGGGAAATGAAAAACTGTTTTTT

d_call: -
v_call: TRBV30
j_call: TRBJ1-5
clone_size: -
cdr3_aa: CAWSAVGGKQPQHF
cdr3_nt: TGTGCCTGGAGTGCGGTGGGGGGGAAACAGCCCCAGCATTTT

d_call: TRBD1
v_call: TRBV6-6
j_call: TRBJ1-2
clone_size: -
cdr3_aa: CASSYNGQDYGYTF
cdr3_nt: TGTGCCAGCAGTTACAACGGACAGGACTATGGCTACACCTTC

d_call: TRBD1
v_call: TRBV24-1
j_call: TRBJ1-4
clone_size: -
cdr3_aa: CATSDLYRGGNNEKLFF
cdr3_nt: TGTGCCACCAGTGATTTGTACAGGGGGGGGAATAATGAAAAACTGTTTTTT

d_call: -
v_call: TRBV12-3/TRBV12-4
j_call: TRBJ1-1
clone_size: -
cdr3_aa: CASSFGPRRAFF
cdr3_nt: TGTGCCAGCAGTTTCGGCCCCCGCAGGGCTTTCTTT

d_call: -
v_call: TRBV6-1
j_call: TRBJ1-5
clone_size: once
cdr3_aa: CASSEFGVSNQPQHF
cdr3_nt: TGTGCCAGCAGTGAATTTGGTGTTAGCAATCAGCCCCAGCATTTT

d_call: -
v_call: TRBV4-1
j_call: TRBJ1-1
clone_size: -
cdr3_aa: CASSHPSLTGPEAFF
cdr3_nt: TGCGCCAGCAGCCACCCGTCACTTACAGGGCCTGAAGCTTTCTTT

d_call: -
v_call: TRBV14
j_call: TRBJ2-7
clone_size: -
cdr3_aa: CASSQARNPYEQYF
cdr3_nt: TGTGCCAGCAGCCAAGCCAGGAATCCCTACGAGCAGTACTTC

d_call: -
v_call: TRBV28
j_call: TRBJ2-7
clone_size: -
cdr3_aa: CASSSPGPYEQYF
cdr3_nt: TGTGCCAGCAGTTCGCCGGGACCTTACGAGCAGTACTTC

d_call: -
v_call: TRBV27
j_call: TRBJ2-4
clone_size: -
cdr3_aa: CASSLSPGLASDIQYF
cdr3_nt: TGTGCCAGCAGTTTATCGCCAGGTTTGGCTTCGGACATTCAGTACTTC

d_call: TRBD2
v_call: TRBV3-1/TRBV3-2
j_call: TRBJ2-3
clone_size: -
cdr3_aa: CASSPSSGGQVDTQYF
cdr3_nt: TGTGCCAGCAGCCCTAGCAGCGGGGGACAAGTAGATACGCAGTATTTT

d_call: -
v_call: TRBV7-2
j_call: TRBJ1-6
clone_size: -
cdr3_aa: CASRQQGTVNSPLHF
cdr3_nt: TGTGCCAGCCGACAACAGGGTACGGTCAATTCACCCCTCCACTTT

d_call: -
v_call: TRBV29-1
j_call: TRBJ2-1
clone_size: -
cdr3_aa: CSVDRPGSSYNEQFF
cdr3_nt: TGCAGCGTTGACAGGCCGGGGAGCTCCTACAATGAGCAGTTCTTC